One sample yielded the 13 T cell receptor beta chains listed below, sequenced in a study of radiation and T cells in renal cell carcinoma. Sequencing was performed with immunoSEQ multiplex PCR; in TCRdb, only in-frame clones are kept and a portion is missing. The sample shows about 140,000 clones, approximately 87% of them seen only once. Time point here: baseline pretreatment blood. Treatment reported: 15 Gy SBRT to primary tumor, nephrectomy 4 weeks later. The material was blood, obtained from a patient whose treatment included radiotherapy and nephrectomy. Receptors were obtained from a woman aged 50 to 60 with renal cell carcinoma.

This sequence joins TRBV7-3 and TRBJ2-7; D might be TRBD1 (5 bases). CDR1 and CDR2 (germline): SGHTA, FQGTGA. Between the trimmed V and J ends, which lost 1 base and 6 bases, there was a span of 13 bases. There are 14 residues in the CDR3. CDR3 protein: CASSLSPDSSEQYF. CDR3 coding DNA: TGTGCCAGCAGCTTAAGCCCTGACAGTTCCGAGCAGTACTTC.

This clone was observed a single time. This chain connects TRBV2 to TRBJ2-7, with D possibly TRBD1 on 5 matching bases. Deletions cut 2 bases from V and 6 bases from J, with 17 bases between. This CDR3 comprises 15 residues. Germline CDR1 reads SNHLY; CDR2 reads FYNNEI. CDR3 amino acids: CASSERGQITSEQYF. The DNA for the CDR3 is TGTGCCAGCAGTGAACGCGGACAAATTACGAGCGAGCAGTACTTC. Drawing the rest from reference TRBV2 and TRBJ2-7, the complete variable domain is EPEVTQTPSHQVTQMGQEVILRCVPISNHLYFYWYRQILGQKVEFLVSFYNNEISEKSEIFDDQFSVERPDGSNFTLKIRSTKLEDSAMYFCASSERGQITSEQYFGPGTRLTVT.

CDR3 loop: CASSVGAGQSYEQYF. The DNA of the CDR3 is TGTGCCAGCAGCGTAGGCGCCGGGCAGTCCTACGAGCAGTACTTC. The chain combines TRBV9 with TRBJ2-7; no clear D gene. V dropped 0 bases and J dropped 1 base, with 11 bases sitting between them. Germline V gene sequence: CDR1 SGDLS, CDR2 YYNGEE. This CDR3 region has 15 residues.

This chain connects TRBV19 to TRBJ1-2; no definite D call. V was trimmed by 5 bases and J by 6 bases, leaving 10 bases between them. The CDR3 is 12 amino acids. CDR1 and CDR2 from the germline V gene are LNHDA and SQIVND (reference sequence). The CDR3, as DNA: TGTGCCAGTAGTCCGCTTGGACATGGCTACACCTTC. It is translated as CASSPLGHGYTF.

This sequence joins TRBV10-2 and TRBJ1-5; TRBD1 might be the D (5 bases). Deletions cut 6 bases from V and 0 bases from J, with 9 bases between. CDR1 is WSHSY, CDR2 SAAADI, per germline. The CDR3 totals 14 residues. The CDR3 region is CASRGRGSNQPQHF. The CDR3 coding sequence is TGCGCCAGCAGGGGACGCGGTAGCAATCAGCCCCAGCATTTT.

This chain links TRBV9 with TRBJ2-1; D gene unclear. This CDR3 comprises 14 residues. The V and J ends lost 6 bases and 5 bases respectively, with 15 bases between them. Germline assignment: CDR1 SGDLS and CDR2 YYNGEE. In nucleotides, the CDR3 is TGTGCCAGCAACTTCGAGGATCCCCACAATGAGCAGTTCTTC. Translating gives CASNFEDPHNEQFF.

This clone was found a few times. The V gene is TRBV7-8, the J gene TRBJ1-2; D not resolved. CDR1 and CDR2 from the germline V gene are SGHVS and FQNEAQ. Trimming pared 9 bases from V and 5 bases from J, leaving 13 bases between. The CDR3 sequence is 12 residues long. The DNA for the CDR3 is TGTGCCAGTGCAGCGGGTCGGTATGGCTACACCTTC. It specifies CASAAGRYGYTF.

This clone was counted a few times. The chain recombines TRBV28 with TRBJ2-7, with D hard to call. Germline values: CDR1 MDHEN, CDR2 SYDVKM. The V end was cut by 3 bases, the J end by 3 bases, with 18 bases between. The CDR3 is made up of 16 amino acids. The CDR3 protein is CASSFQGKGRSYEQYF. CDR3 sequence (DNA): TGTGCCAGCAGTTTCCAAGGGAAGGGTAGGAGCTACGAGCAGTACTTC. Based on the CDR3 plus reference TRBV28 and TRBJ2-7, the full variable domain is DVKVTQSSRYLVKRTGEKVFLECVQDMDHENMFWYRQDPGLGLRLIYFSYDVKMKEKGDIPEGYSVSREKKERFSLILESASTNQTSMYLCASSFQGKGRSYEQYFGPGTRLTVT.

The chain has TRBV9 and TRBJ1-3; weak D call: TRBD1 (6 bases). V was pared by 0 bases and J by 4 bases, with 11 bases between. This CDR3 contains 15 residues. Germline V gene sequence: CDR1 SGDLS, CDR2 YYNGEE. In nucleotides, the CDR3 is TGTGCCAGCAGCGTAGCGGTCAGGGGAGGAAACACCATATATTTT. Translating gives CASSVAVRGGNTIYF.

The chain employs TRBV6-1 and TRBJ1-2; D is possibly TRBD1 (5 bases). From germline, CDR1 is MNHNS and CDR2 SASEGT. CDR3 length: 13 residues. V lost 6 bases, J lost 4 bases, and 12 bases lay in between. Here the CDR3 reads CASRQDGGYGYTF. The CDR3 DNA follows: TGTGCCAGCAGGCAAGACGGGGGCTATGGCTACACCTTC.

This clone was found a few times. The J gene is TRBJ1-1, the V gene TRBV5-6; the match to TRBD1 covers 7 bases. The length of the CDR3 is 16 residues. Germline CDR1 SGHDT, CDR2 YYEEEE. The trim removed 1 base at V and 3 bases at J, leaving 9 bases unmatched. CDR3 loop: CASSLSRKGADTEAFF. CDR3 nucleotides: TGTGCCAGCAGCTTGTCTCGGAAGGGGGCGGACACTGAAGCTTTCTTT.

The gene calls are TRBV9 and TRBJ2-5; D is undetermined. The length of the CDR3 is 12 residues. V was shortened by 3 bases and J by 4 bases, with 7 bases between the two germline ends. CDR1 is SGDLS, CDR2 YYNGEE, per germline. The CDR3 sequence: CASSATPETQYF. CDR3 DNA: TGTGCCAGCAGCGCCACCCCAGAGACCCAGTACTTC.

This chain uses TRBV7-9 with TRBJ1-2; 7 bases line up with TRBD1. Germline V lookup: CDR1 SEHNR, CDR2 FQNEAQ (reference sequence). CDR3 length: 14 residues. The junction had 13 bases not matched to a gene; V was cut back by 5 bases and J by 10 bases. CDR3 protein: CASSPPGQEGDYTF. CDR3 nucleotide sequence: TGTGCCAGCAGCCCACCAGGACAGGAAGGAGACTACACCTTC.